The 20 T cell receptor beta chains below were found in one sample sequenced in a study of cytomegalovirus exposure and HLA in healthy donors. PCR primers comprised 60 Vbeta and 13 Jbeta primers. Data came from immunoSEQ multiplex PCR; TCRdb stores just in-frame clones and leaves some out. The data hold about 110,000 clones, with 65% to 85% observed a single time. Sequenced material: PBMCs. The receptors were gathered from a male donor in good health and CMV-seropositive.

CDR3 sequence (DNA): TGCGCCAGCGGCAGACTAGCGGGCTACAATGAGCAGTTCTTC. Its protein is CASGRLAGYNEQFF. V usage is TRBV5-1 and J usage is TRBJ2-1, with 10 bases matching TRBD2. V trimming: 7 bases; J trimming: 3 bases; junction bases outside the gene matches: 4. CDR1 and CDR2 (germline): SGHRS, YFSETQ. This CDR3 has 14 amino acids.

The chain is built from TRBV6-4 and TRBJ1-2, with TRBD1 as a possible D gene (5 bases). The CDR3 extends over 16 amino acids. V gave up 2 bases and J gave up 3 bases, with 16 bases separating them. Germline V gene lookup returns CDR1 MRHNA and CDR2 SNTAGT. The CDR3 loop is CASSDPTGGSYYGYTF. Here the CDR3 DNA reads TGTGCCAGCAGTGACCCCACCGGGGGATCTTACTATGGCTACACCTTC.

For this clone: The junction departs from germline at one end; a sequencing error may be responsible. The chain carries TRBV29-1 and TRBJ1-5; perhaps TRBD1 as D (5 bases). Germline V lookup: CDR1 SQVTM, CDR2 ANQGSEA. The CDR3 totals 10 residues. Written as DNA, the CDR3 is TGCAGTTGCGTACGACAGCCCCAGAATTTT. It translates to CSCVRQPQNF.

The chain employs TRBV7-3 and TRBJ2-1; 12 positions match TRBD2. This CDR3 has 15 residues. Germline V gene data show CDR1 as SGHTA and CDR2 as FQGTGA. V trimming: 2 bases; J trimming: 5 bases; junction bases outside the gene matches: 1. The CDR3 protein is CASSLSSGRDNEQFF. The CDR3 region has the DNA TGTGCCAGCAGCTTATCTAGCGGGAGGGACAATGAGCAGTTCTTC.

The chain couples TRBV2 to TRBJ2-7; 16 bases map to TRBD2. V lost 5 bases to trimming and J lost 6 bases; unmatched junction nucleotides: 10. From germline, CDR1 is SNHLY and CDR2 FYNNEI. CDR3 length equals 17 residues. CDR3 DNA: TGTGCCAGCAGTCCGGGACTAGCGGGAGGGCGATATGGCGAGCAGTACTTC. This codes for CASSPGLAGGRYGEQYF.

The V call is TRBV4-3, the J call TRBJ1-4; 7 bases align to TRBD1. There are 14 residues in the CDR3. V gave up 4 bases and J gave up 4 bases; unmatched junction bases: 3. CDR1 is LGHNA, CDR2 YSLEER, per germline. DNA for the CDR3: TGCGCCAGCAGCCGGGACAGAAATAATGAAAAACTGTTTTTT. This sequence encodes CASSRDRNNEKLFF.

The chain carries TRBV5-6 and TRBJ1-3, with unresolved D. V was shortened by 1 base and J by 0 bases, with 5 bases between the two germline ends. The CDR3 runs 14 residues. CDR1 is SGHDT, CDR2 YYEEEE, per germline. CDR3 nucleotide sequence: TGTGCCAGCAGCTTGATTCGCTCTGGAAACACCATATATTTT. Protein sequence: CASSLIRSGNTIYF.

A single count supports this clone. The V call is TRBV2, the J call TRBJ2-4, with a weak D call TRBD1 (6 bases). The V gene lost 6 bases and the J gene lost 3 bases, with 12 bases spanning the gap. CDR3 size: 14 residues. Germline lookup yields CDR1 SNHLY and CDR2 FYNNEI. The CDR3 region is CASRGAQYKNIQYF. The CDR3 nucleotides read TGTGCCAGCAGGGGGGCGCAATACAAAAACATTCAGTACTTC.

V gene TRBV4-1 combines with J gene TRBJ2-4; 11 positions agree with TRBD2. Germline V lookup: CDR1 MGHRA, CDR2 YSYEKL. The length of the CDR3 is 16 residues. The junction had 3 bases not matched to a gene; V was cut back by 4 bases and J by 1 base. The CDR3 nucleotides read TGCGCCAGCAGCCCGGGACTAGCGGCGGCCAAAAACATTCAGTACTTC. This translates into CASSPGLAAAKNIQYF.

In this sample, this clone turned up a few times. The J gene is TRBJ1-1, the V gene TRBV7-6; D possibly corresponds to TRBD1 (5 bases). CDR1 is SGHVS and CDR2 is FNYEAQ in the germline V gene. The V and J ends lost 0 bases and 1 base respectively, with 15 bases between them. The CDR3 has 17 amino acids. CDR3 sequence: CASSLAGGVGGNTEAFF. The DNA of the CDR3 is TGTGCCAGCAGCTTAGCTGGGGGGGTGGGAGGGAACACTGAAGCTTTCTTT.

V and J are TRBV27 and TRBJ1-1; D is possibly TRBD1 (6 bases). With 5 bases removed from V and 0 bases from J, the gap between germline ends came to 16 bases. This CDR3 contains 16 residues. CDR1 is MNHEY and CDR2 is SMNVEV in the germline V gene (reference sequence). The CDR3 DNA follows: TGTGCCAGCAGTCCGACTCGGACAGTTATGAACACTGAAGCTTTCTTT. It codes for CASSPTRTVMNTEAFF.

The V gene is TRBV23-1, the J gene TRBJ2-1; D unclear. TRBV23-1 is marked as an open reading frame, function uncertain. The CDR3 is 14 residues long. Trimming stripped 0 bases from V and 7 bases from J, with 10 bases between. The CDR3 nucleotides are TGCGCCAGCAGTCAATCGTTGGGCATTAATGAGCAGTTCTTC. Its protein is CASSQSLGINEQFF.

This clone was observed once. The chain combines TRBV7-3 with TRBJ2-3; the D gene is possibly TRBD1 (5 bases). V lost 2 bases to trimming and J lost 0 bases, with 9 bases between them. In germline, CDR1 is SGHTA, CDR2 FQGTGA. CDR3 length: 15 residues. The CDR3 DNA reads TGTGCCAGCAGCTTAGTTCCAGGGAGCACAGATACGCAGTATTTT. Translated: CASSLVPGSTDTQYF. The complete variable domain, with remaining parts taken from reference TRBV7-3 and TRBJ2-3, reads GAGVSQTPSNKVTEKGKYVELRCDPISGHTALYWYRQSLGQGPEFLIYFQGTGAADDSGLPNDRFFAVRPEGSVSTLKIQRTERGDSAVYLCASSLVPGSTDTQYFGPGTRLTVL.

The chain couples TRBV4-3 to TRBJ2-7, with D perhaps matching TRBD1 (8 bases). In germline, CDR1 is LGHNA, CDR2 YSLEER. V was clipped by 3 bases and J by 0 bases, with 18 bases between them. CDR3 length: 17 residues. This chain's CDR3 is CASSQNAQGGISYEQYF. CDR3 DNA sequence: TGCGCCAGCAGCCAGAATGCACAGGGGGGGATCTCCTACGAGCAGTACTTC.

The rearrangement uses TRBV7-3 and TRBJ2-3, with 10 positions matching TRBD2. Germline CDR1 reads SGHTA; CDR2 reads FQGTGA. The V and J ends lost 0 bases and 2 bases, in that order; junction bases with no gene match: 14. CDR3 length: 20 residues. The CDR3 DNA reads TGTGCCAGCAGCTTAACACCCCCCGGGGTAGCGGGGGGCTCCACAGATACGCAGTATTTT. Translated, it gives CASSLTPPGVAGGSTDTQYF.

The rearrangement uses TRBV10-3 and TRBJ2-5, with 7 bases aligning to TRBD1. This CDR3 comprises 15 residues. The germline CDR1 and CDR2 sequences are ENHRY and SYGVKD. V trimming: 4 bases; J trimming: 2 bases; junction bases outside the gene matches: 7. The CDR3 sequence: CAISADRVGQETQYF. CDR3 bases: TGTGCCATCAGTGCCGACAGGGTGGGGCAAGAGACCCAGTACTTC.

V and J are TRBV30 and TRBJ2-7; 14 bases map to TRBD2. The CDR3 is 16 amino acids. With V trimmed by 5 bases and J by 3 bases, 9 bases remained unmatched. The germline V gene has CDR1 GTSNPN and CDR2 SVGIG (reference sequence). CDR3 nucleotides: TGTGCCTGGGCCGGGACTAGCGGGAGATTTATCTACGAGCAGTACTTC. Amino acid sequence: CAWAGTSGRFIYEQYF. The full variable domain, its missing parts supplied by reference TRBV30 and TRBJ2-7, is SQTIHQWPATLVQPVGSPLSLECTVEGTSNPNLYWYRQAAGRGLQLLFYSVGIGQISSEVPQNLSASRPQDRQFILSSKKLLLSDSGFYLCAWAGTSGRFIYEQYFGPGTRLTVT.

This clone was detected only a few times. The chain uses TRBV6-1 and TRBJ2-1, with TRBD2 matching 7 bases. The germline V gene encodes CDR1 MNHNS and CDR2 SASEGT. This CDR3 region has 13 residues. The V segment lost 6 bases and the J segment 5 bases; nucleotides outside the gene matches: 4. Written as DNA, the CDR3 is TGTGCCAGCAGGCTAGCGGTAAACAATGAGCAGTTCTTC. Protein product: CASRLAVNNEQFF.

The chain couples TRBV29-1 to TRBJ2-1; 12 bases match TRBD1. The germline V gene encodes CDR1 SQVTM and CDR2 ANQGSEA. V shed 7 bases and J 10 bases; nucleotides not matched to a gene: 8. This CDR3 comprises 13 residues. CDR3 in DNA: TGCAGCGCACGGGACAGGGGGCTAATGGAGCAGTTCTTC. Residues: CSARDRGLMEQFF.

The rearrangement uses TRBV7-6 and TRBJ2-7; 7 bases line up with TRBD2. Germline lookup yields CDR1 SGHVS and CDR2 FNYEAQ. The CDR3 has 16 amino acids. Germline trimming cut 5 bases from V and 5 bases from J; bases unmatched to any gene: 15. The CDR3 DNA sequence: TGTGCCAGCAGCCTACTAACTTCGGGAGGTCTCGACGAGCAGTACTTC. Translation gives CASSLLTSGGLDEQYF.